One T cell receptor (beta chain) is described in this entry. The antigen is unknown. With V trimmed by 0 bases and J by 0 bases, 10 bases remained unmatched. The CDR3 runs to 20 residues. CDR1 and CDR2 (germline): SGHAT, FQNNGV. This sample is drawn from a study of cytomegalovirus exposure and HLA in healthy donors. PCR employed 60 Vbeta and 13 Jbeta primers. Measured with immunoSEQ multiplex PCR; TCRdb has only the in-frame clones, and not every one. Altogether approximately 120,000 clones are present, about 80% being singletons, with the ten largest covering 6.5% to 8.5%. The study's findings and limits: In presence/absence analyses, roughly uniform sequencing depth across donors was assumed. It was approximately 150 TCR beta chains that were listed as cytomegalovirus-associated. Most subjects had HLA-A and HLA-B alleles reportedly predicted accurately by TCR beta sequences.

Sequencing used PBMCs. V gene TRBV11-2 combines with J gene TRBJ2-1; 11 bases fit TRBD2. This TCR was recovered from a woman aged 45-60 years in good health and CMV-seropositive. The CDR3 loop is CASSLDAGVSGRASYNEQFF. CDR3 sequence (DNA): TGTGCCAGCAGCTTAGACGCGGGAGTTAGCGGGAGGGCCTCCTACAATGAGCAGTTCTTC.